This TCR beta chain was identified in a study of blood T cell repertoires in COVID-19. Original data processing: Amplified reference gene primers provided the basis for estimating nucleated cell counts. Clones were sequenced by immunoSEQ multiplex PCR, and TCRdb holds only the in-frame ones, with some missing. That table supplies the V and J calls and clone size; D and trimming were determined from the DNA. The table lists 350,000 to 400,000 clones, 85% to 90% of them singletons. All enrollees were about 18 to 89 years old and from under 25 US areas. This clone was observed a single time. The CDR3 totals 16 residues. Germline V CDR1 and CDR2: SGHRS, YFSETQ. The junction had 9 bases not matched to a gene; V was cut back by 3 bases and J by 4 bases.

The sequencing sample was made of PBMCs or T cells enriched from blood (not recorded which). The TCR was taken from a woman younger than 30 who had recovered from COVID-19. This chain uses TRBV5-1 with TRBJ2-7, with TRBD1 matching over 11 bases. For the CDR3, the DNA is TGCGCCAGCAGCTGGACTACCCGGGACAGGGGGTACGAGCAGTACTTC. It specifies CASSWTTRDRGYEQYF.